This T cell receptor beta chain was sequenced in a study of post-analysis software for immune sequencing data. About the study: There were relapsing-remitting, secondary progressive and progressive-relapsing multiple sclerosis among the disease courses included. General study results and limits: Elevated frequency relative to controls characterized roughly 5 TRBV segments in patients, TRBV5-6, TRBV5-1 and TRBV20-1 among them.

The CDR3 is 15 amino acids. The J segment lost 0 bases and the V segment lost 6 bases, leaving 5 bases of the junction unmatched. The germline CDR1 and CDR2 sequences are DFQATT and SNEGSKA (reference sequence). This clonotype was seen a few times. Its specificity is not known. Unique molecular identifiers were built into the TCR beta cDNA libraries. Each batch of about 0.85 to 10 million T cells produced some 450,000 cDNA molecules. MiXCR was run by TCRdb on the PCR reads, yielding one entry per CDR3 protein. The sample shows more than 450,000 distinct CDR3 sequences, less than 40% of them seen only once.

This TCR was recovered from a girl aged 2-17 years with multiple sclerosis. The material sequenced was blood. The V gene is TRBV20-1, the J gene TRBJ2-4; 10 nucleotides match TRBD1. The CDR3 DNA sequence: TGCAGTGCCCCCGGGACAGGGGTAGCCAAAAACATTCAGTACTTC. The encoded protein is CSAPGTGVAKNIQYF.